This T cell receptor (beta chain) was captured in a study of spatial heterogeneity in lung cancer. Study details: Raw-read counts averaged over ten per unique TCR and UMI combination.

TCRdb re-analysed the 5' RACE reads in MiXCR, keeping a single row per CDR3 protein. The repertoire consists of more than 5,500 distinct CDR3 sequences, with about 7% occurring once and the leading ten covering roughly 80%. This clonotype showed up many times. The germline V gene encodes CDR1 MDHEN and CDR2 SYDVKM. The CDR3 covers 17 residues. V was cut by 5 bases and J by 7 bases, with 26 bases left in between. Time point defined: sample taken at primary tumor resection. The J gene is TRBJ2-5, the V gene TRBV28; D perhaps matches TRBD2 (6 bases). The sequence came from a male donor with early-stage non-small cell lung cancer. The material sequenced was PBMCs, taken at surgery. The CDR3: CASSHRTRDSPRATQYF. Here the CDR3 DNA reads TGTGCCAGCAGTCATAGAACCCGGGACTCCCCAAGAGCGACCCAGTACTTC.